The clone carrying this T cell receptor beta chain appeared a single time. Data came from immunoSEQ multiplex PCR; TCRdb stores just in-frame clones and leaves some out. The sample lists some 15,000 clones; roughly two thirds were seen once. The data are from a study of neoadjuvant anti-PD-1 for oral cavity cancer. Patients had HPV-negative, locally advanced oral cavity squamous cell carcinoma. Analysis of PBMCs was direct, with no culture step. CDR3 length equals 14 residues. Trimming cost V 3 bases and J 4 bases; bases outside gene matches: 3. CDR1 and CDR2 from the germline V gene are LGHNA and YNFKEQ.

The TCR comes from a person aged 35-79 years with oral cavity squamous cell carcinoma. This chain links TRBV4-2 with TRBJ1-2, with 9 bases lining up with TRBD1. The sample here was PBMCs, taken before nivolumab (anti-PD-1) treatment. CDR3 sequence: CASSQGQGGYGYTF. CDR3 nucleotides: TGTGCCAGCAGCCAGGGACAGGGCGGCTATGGCTACACCTTC.